Below are 25 T cell receptor beta chains sequenced from a single sample in a study of T-cell reconstitution after alpha-beta-depleted transplantation in children. Unique molecular identifiers were used to barcode this TCRbeta library. TCRdb used MiXCR to reprocess the PCR reads, holding one entry per CDR3 protein. Among about 370,000 distinct CDR3 sequences listed, roughly 22% were seen once. The starting material was PBMCs from the stem cell graft donor, obtained from the stem cell graft. Source of these receptors: a human donor who donated a stem cell graft to a child with acute myeloid leukemia.

V usage is TRBV7-3 and J usage is TRBJ2-3, with D unclear. Germline lookup yields CDR1 SGHTA and CDR2 FQGTGA. Trimming removed 5 bases from V and 0 bases from J, with 12 bases in between. This CDR3 spans 15 amino acids. CDR3 nucleotides: TGTGCCAGCAGCCCTATGGGTGGTAGCACAGATACGCAGTATTTT. Amino acid sequence: CASSPMGGSTDTQYF.

The genes are TRBV20-1 and TRBJ2-1, with 14 bases matching TRBD2. V dropped 3 bases and J dropped 9; count of bases not matched to a gene: 4. Germline lookup yields CDR1 DFQATT and CDR2 SNEGSKA (reference sequence). The CDR3 loop spans 14 amino acids. The DNA of the CDR3 is TGCAGTGCTAGGGGGACTAGCGGGAGATCTGAGCAGTTCTTC. It translates to CSARGTSGRSEQFF.

There are a few counts of this clonotype. This chain uses TRBV12-3 or TRBV12-4 with TRBJ2-3; no firm D call. Trimming stripped 7 bases from V and 0 bases from J, with 8 bases between. The CDR3 extends over 13 amino acids. CDR3 sequence: CASNPESTDTQYF. The CDR3 DNA is TGTGCCAGCAACCCAGAAAGCACAGATACGCAGTATTTT.

This clonotype was picked up a small number of times. The chain couples TRBV5-1 to TRBJ2-3, with 8 positions matching TRBD2. Trimming took 2 bases from V and 5 from J; bases not matched to a gene: 10. This CDR3 region has 16 residues. The V gene's germline CDR1 is SGHRS and CDR2 YFSETQ. This CDR3 reads CASSFGTGGPQDTQYF. In DNA, the CDR3 is TGCGCCAGCAGCTTCGGTACGGGAGGGCCCCAAGATACGCAGTATTTT.

This clonotype has more than one count but fewer than ten. The chain employs TRBV29-1 and TRBJ2-3; TRBD2 matches at 10 bases. After removal of 6 bases from V and 4 bases from J, the junction contained 7 bases not matched to a gene. CDR3 length: 14 residues. Per germline, CDR1 SQVTM and CDR2 ANQGSEA. In DNA form, the CDR3 reads TGCAGCGTGGCTAGCGGGAGTGGTTCAGATACGCAGTATTTT. This encodes CSVASGSGSDTQYF.

Ten or more counts support this clonotype. This chain uses TRBV20-1 with TRBJ2-3, with 11 bases fitting TRBD2. Trimming took 1 base from V and 3 from J; bases not matched to a gene: 12. The CDR3 loop spans 18 amino acids. CDR1 DFQATT and CDR2 SNEGSKA come from the germline V gene (reference sequence). CDR3: CSARVWLAGGLGTDTQYF. CDR3 sequence (DNA): TGCAGTGCTAGAGTCTGGCTAGCGGGAGGTCTTGGTACAGATACGCAGTATTTT.

This clonotype was seen many times. V is TRBV27 and J is TRBJ1-2; 7 bases line up with TRBD1. Germline values: CDR1 MNHEY, CDR2 SMNVEV (reference sequence). This CDR3 comprises 13 residues. The V gene end was trimmed by 5 bases and the J gene end by 7 bases; junction bases not matched to a gene: 7. CDR3 in amino acids: CASSDTGDFGYTF. CDR3 bases: TGTGCCAGCAGTGACACAGGGGATTTTGGCTACACCTTC.

There are many counts of this clonotype. This rearrangement joins TRBV9 to TRBJ2-2; 10 bases agree with TRBD2. V lost 4 bases to trimming and J lost 1 base; unmatched junction nucleotides: 1. The CDR3 totals 15 residues. CDR1 and CDR2 (germline): SGDLS, YYNGEE. CDR3 in DNA: TGTGCCAGCAGCTGGACTAGCGGGAACACCGGGGAGCTGTTTTTT. This gives the protein CASSWTSGNTGELFF.

This clonotype has more than one count but fewer than ten. This chain uses TRBV2 with TRBJ2-4, with D tentatively TRBD2 (5 bases). V was cut by 4 bases and J by 7 bases, with 5 bases left in between. Germline V gene sequence: CDR1 SNHLY, CDR2 FYNNEI. This CDR3 spans 11 amino acids. The CDR3 is CASSGENIQYF. CDR3 DNA sequence: TGTGCCAGCAGTGGGGAGAACATTCAGTACTTC.

This clonotype has more than one count but fewer than ten. The chain combines TRBV24-1 with TRBJ2-7; D not resolved. This CDR3 is 11 amino acids long. Germline assignment: CDR1 KGHDR and CDR2 SFDVKD. Trimming took off 3 bases at V and 5 bases at J, with 4 bases between the two ends. The CDR3 here is CATSDNDEQYF. The CDR3 DNA sequence: TGTGCCACCAGTGATAACGACGAGCAGTACTTC.

The genes are TRBV12-3 or TRBV12-4 and TRBJ2-2; unclear D gene. V gave up 6 bases and J gave up 0 bases, with 14 bases separating them. The CDR3 has 16 residues. The CDR3, as DNA: TGTGCCAGCAGGCCCTCCGGTGGGGCGAACACCGGGGAGCTGTTTTTT. This translates into CASRPSGGANTGELFF.

There are a few counts of this clonotype. The gene calls are TRBV29-1 and TRBJ2-1; 12 bases agree with TRBD2. The germline CDR1 and CDR2 sequences are SQVTM and ANQGSEA. This CDR3 contains 18 residues. V was clipped by 0 bases and J by 0 bases; unmatched bases: 6. Here the CDR3 DNA reads TGCAGCGTTGAAGATACTAGCGGGAGGACGAGCTCCTACAATGAGCAGTTCTTC. The encoded protein is CSVEDTSGRTSSYNEQFF.

With respect to this clonotype: A junction end diverges from the germline sequence, so it may reflect a read error. This chain links TRBV6-7 with TRBJ2-7, with 13 bases fitting TRBD2. TRBV6-7 is assigned to the ORF class and has an uncertain function. The CDR3 extends over 18 amino acids. The CDR3 nucleotides read TGTGCCTGCAGTTGGCGGACTAGCGGGAGCGATAAATCCTACGAGCAGTACTTC. It codes for CACSWRTSGSDKSYEQYF.

This clonotype appeared a few times. The rearrangement uses TRBV4-1 and TRBJ2-7; the D gene is possibly TRBD1 (7 bases). The CDR3 consists of 15 residues. V dropped 4 bases and J dropped 3 bases, with 16 bases sitting between them. CDR1 is MGHRA and CDR2 is YSYEKL in the germline V gene. The CDR3 bases are TGCGCCAGCAGCCTAAGGGGGCAGGAGGGCTACGAGCAGTACTTC. Translating gives CASSLRGQEGYEQYF.

The chain joins TRBV4-2 to TRBJ2-6, with D possibly TRBD2 on 6 matching bases. The CDR3 has 15 residues. Per the germline V gene, CDR1 is LGHNA and CDR2 is YNFKEQ. V was cut by 4 bases and J by 0 bases, with 7 bases left in between. CDR3 nucleotide sequence: TGTGCCAGCAGCCCGACTAGCTCTGGGGCCAACGTCCTGACTTTC. Translating gives CASSPTSSGANVLTF.

This clonotype appeared a few times. V gene TRBV5-1 combines with J gene TRBJ2-7; D unclear. With 2 bases removed from V and 7 bases from J, the gap between germline ends came to 10 bases. CDR3 size: 12 residues. CDR1 is SGHRS and CDR2 is YFSETQ in the germline V gene. The CDR3 here is CASSLGDREQYF. CDR3 nucleotides: TGCGCCAGCAGCTTAGGCGATCGGGAGCAGTACTTC.

The V gene is TRBV6-1, the J gene TRBJ2-3; TRBD1 might be the D (6 bases). The CDR3 consists of 17 residues. Germline V gene sequence: CDR1 MNHNS, CDR2 SASEGT. V was cut by 6 bases and J by 0 bases, with 19 bases left in between. Here the CDR3 reads CASSDRTLRASTDTQYF. The CDR3 region has the DNA TGTGCCAGCAGCGACAGGACCCTCAGGGCTAGCACAGATACGCAGTATTTT.

This clonotype was detected a few times. The chain recombines TRBV20-1 with TRBJ2-3; 10 nucleotides align to TRBD2. The ends lost 5 bases at V and 3 bases at J; junction bases unmatched: 8. The CDR3 has 15 amino acids. Germline V gene data show CDR1 as DFQATT and CDR2 as SNEGSKA (reference sequence). The CDR3 loop reads CSADLTSGTTDTQYF. CDR3 bases: TGCAGTGCTGATCTTACTAGCGGGACTACAGATACGCAGTATTTT.

This chain connects TRBV5-1 to TRBJ2-3; TRBD1 is a possible D gene (6 bases). The CDR3 totals 15 residues. The germline gives CDR1 SGHRS, CDR2 YFSETQ. Trimming pared 1 base from V and 5 bases from J, leaving 14 bases between. This CDR3 is CASSLRDNIVDTQYF. For the CDR3, the DNA is TGCGCCAGCAGCTTGCGGGACAATATTGTAGATACGCAGTATTTT.

This clonotype was detected only a few times. CDR3: CASGPILPSPEFF. In nucleotides, the CDR3 is TGTGCCAGCGGACCCATCTTGCCGTCCCCTGAGTTCTTC. This sequence joins TRBV12-3 or TRBV12-4 and TRBJ2-1; D is unclear. V was pared by 8 bases and J by 14 bases, with 22 bases between. The CDR3 runs 13 residues.

The CDR3 DNA follows: TGCGCCAGCAGCTTGGGGGGTGAAGATACGCAGTATTTT. This translates into CASSLGGEDTQYF. The chain links TRBV5-1 to TRBJ2-3; the D is unclear. Germline CDR1 SGHRS, CDR2 YFSETQ. Trimming cost V 0 bases and J 5 bases, with 7 bases left between them. This CDR3 region has 13 residues. Complete variable domain (other parts from reference TRBV5-1 and TRBJ2-3): KAGVTQTPRYLIKTRGQQVTLSCSPISGHRSVSWYQQTPGQGLQFLFEYFSETQRNKGNFPGRFSGRQFSNSRSEMNVSTLELGDSALYLCASSLGGEDTQYFGPGTRLTVL.

This clonotype was seen a few times. The genes are TRBV15 and TRBJ2-4, with D unresolved. This CDR3 region has 13 residues. The V end lost 3 bases, the J end lost 1 base, and 4 bases lay between the germline ends. From germline, CDR1 is LNHNV and CDR2 YYDKDF (reference sequence). Here the CDR3 reads CATSRSAKNIQYF. Written as DNA, the CDR3 is TGTGCCACCAGCAGGTCGGCCAAAAACATTCAGTACTTC.

The chain joins TRBV12-3 or TRBV12-4 to TRBJ2-7; 7 bases line up with TRBD2. CDR3 length: 13 residues. V trimming: 3 bases; J trimming: 9 bases; junction bases outside the gene matches: 8. CDR3 sequence: CASSFDAGVGQYF. Written as DNA, the CDR3 is TGTGCCAGCAGTTTCGATGCGGGAGTTGGGCAGTACTTC.

V gene TRBV20-1 combines with J gene TRBJ1-5; 7 bases agree with TRBD1. The V gene's germline CDR1 is DFQATT and CDR2 SNEGSKA (reference sequence). This CDR3 has 12 amino acids. V was clipped by 3 bases and J by 4 bases; unmatched bases: 0. CDR3 sequence: CSARGQNQPQHF. The DNA for the CDR3 is TGCAGTGCTAGGGGACAGAATCAGCCCCAGCATTTT.

There are a few counts of this clonotype. The chain uses TRBV12-3 or TRBV12-4 and TRBJ2-1, with TRBD1 matching over 12 bases. This CDR3 contains 15 residues. V lost 9 bases, J lost 10 bases, and 13 bases stayed unmatched. The DNA for the CDR3 is TGTGCCAGTACAATCCGGGACAGGGGGCGAAACGAGCAGTTCTTC. Its translation: CASTIRDRGRNEQFF.